These 25 T cell receptor beta chains originate from one sample sequenced in a study of shared clonotypes between healthy human individuals. CD8 cells classed as naive were CD45RO-negative and positively selected for CCR7, excluding terminally differentiated effector memory CD45RA+ cells. The data were produced by immunoSEQ multiplex PCR, yet TCRdb's version contains in-frame clones alone and is incomplete. The sample holds more than 2 million clones, roughly 94% seen once. What was sequenced was naive CD8+ T cells sorted from blood. These receptor sequences come from a man aged 18-30 years in good health.

For this clone: It may be a read error: a sequence one base away is much more abundant. This sample also contains other DNA sequences that code for the same CDR3. The chain has TRBV9 and TRBJ2-7, with 7 bases matching TRBD2. The length of the CDR3 is 14 residues. J lost 1 base, V lost 0 bases, and 1 base had no gene match. The germline V gene encodes CDR1 SGDLS and CDR2 YYNGEE. CDR3 DNA sequence: TGTGCCAGCAGCGTAGGCGGGAGTTCCTACGAGCAGTACTTC. Residues: CASSVGGSSYEQYF. The full variable domain, rest sourced from reference TRBV9 and TRBJ2-7, is DSGVTQTPKHLITATGQRVTLRCSPRSGDLSVYWYQQSLDQGLQFLIQYYNGEERAKGNILERFSAQQFPDLHSELNLSSLELGDSALYFCASSVGGSSYEQYFGPGTRLTVT.

The chain employs TRBV10-3 and TRBJ2-3; no clear D gene. This CDR3 is 13 amino acids long. The ends were cut back, 6 bases at V and 4 bases at J, with 11 bases in the middle. Germline V gene lookup returns CDR1 ENHRY and CDR2 SYGVKD. The chain's CDR3 is CAISPKASDTQYF. For the CDR3, the DNA is TGTGCCATCAGCCCCAAGGCGTCAGATACGCAGTATTTT.

The chain links TRBV19 to TRBJ2-3; D is uncertain. CDR3 length: 15 residues. V lost 3 bases and J lost 0, with 10 bases in between. Germline V gene sequence: CDR1 LNHDA, CDR2 SQIVND (reference sequence). CDR3 loop: CASSIMGISTDTQYF. In nucleotides, the CDR3 is TGTGCCAGTAGTATTATGGGGATTAGCACAGATACGCAGTATTTT.

This chain links TRBV6-5 with TRBJ2-6; D not certain. CDR3 length: 15 amino acids. Trimming removed 5 bases from V and 2 bases from J, with 10 bases in between. Germline CDR1 and CDR2: MNHEY and SVGAGI. In DNA form, the CDR3 reads TGTGCCAGCAGTCGAGGCACTACTGGGGCCAACGTCCTGACTTTC. Its translation: CASSRGTTGANVLTF.

The chain combines TRBV5-4 with TRBJ1-2, with D maybe TRBD1 (6 bases). Trimming stripped 2 bases from V and 6 bases from J, with 14 bases between. This CDR3 is built from 14 residues. The germline CDR1 and CDR2 sequences are SGHNT and YYREEE (reference sequence). CDR3 loop: CASSFFGGRNGYTF. The CDR3 DNA reads as TGTGCCAGCAGCTTTTTTGGGGGCAGAAATGGCTACACCTTC.

This chain joins TRBV9 and TRBJ2-1, with D unclear. Germline V gene sequence: CDR1 SGDLS, CDR2 YYNGEE. Trimming shortened V by 3 bases and J by 6 bases, and 7 bases separated the two germline ends. The CDR3 is made up of 12 amino acids. As DNA, the CDR3 is TGTGCCAGCAGCGGATCCAGCAATGAGCAGTTCTTC. Amino acid sequence: CASSGSSNEQFF.

The chain couples TRBV4-3 to TRBJ2-7; TRBD1 might be the D (6 bases). CDR3 length equals 16 residues. The germline V gene has CDR1 LGHNA and CDR2 YSLEER. Trimming left V 1 base short and J 2 bases short, with 15 bases between. The CDR3 spells CASSQVSGTSTYEQYF. DNA of the CDR3: TGCGCCAGCAGCCAAGTATCCGGGACATCTACCTACGAGCAGTACTTC.

This chain uses TRBV6-1 with TRBJ1-5; the D gene is possibly TRBD1 (5 bases). Trimming removed 2 bases from V and 9 bases from J, with 17 bases in between. The CDR3 sequence is 15 residues long. The V gene's germline CDR1 is MNHNS and CDR2 SASEGT. CDR3 nucleotides: TGTGCCAGCAGTGAATTGGACATGGCCCGGAGGCCCCAGCATTTT. Translated, it gives CASSELDMARRPQHF.

The chain couples TRBV27 to TRBJ1-5; D gene uncertain. The V end lost 5 bases, the J end lost 0 bases, and 14 bases lay between the germline ends. The CDR3 runs 16 residues. Germline-derived CDR1 and CDR2 are MNHEY and SMNVEV (reference sequence). The CDR3, as DNA: TGTGCCAGCAGTCCCTCCTCGGGCCATAGCAATCAGCCCCAGCATTTT. It yields the protein CASSPSSGHSNQPQHF.

The chain joins TRBV9 to TRBJ1-6; unclear D gene. CDR1 is SGDLS, CDR2 YYNGEE, per germline. The CDR3 covers 15 residues. Trimming stripped 4 bases from V and 10 bases from J, with 18 bases between. CDR3 sequence reads: CASSFRPGEESPLHF. CDR3 DNA sequence: TGTGCCAGCAGCTTCCGACCCGGGGAAGAATCACCCCTCCACTTT.

The chain employs TRBV6-5 and TRBJ2-7; D may be TRBD1 (5 bases). The CDR3 is made up of 14 amino acids. Germline loops: CDR1 MNHEY, CDR2 SVGAGI. The ends were cut back, 0 bases at V and 4 bases at J, with 10 bases in the middle. CDR3 sequence: CASSYSGQQYEQYF. CDR3 bases: TGTGCCAGCAGTTACTCGGGGCAGCAATACGAGCAGTACTTC.

V usage is TRBV9 and J usage is TRBJ1-6; D is unresolved. The CDR3 is made up of 17 amino acids. Trimming cost V 3 bases and J 0 bases, with 13 bases left between them. Germline V gene lookup returns CDR1 SGDLS and CDR2 YYNGEE. This chain's CDR3 is CASSESPVSSYNSPLHF. The DNA of the CDR3 is TGTGCCAGCAGCGAATCCCCCGTTAGCTCCTATAATTCACCCCTCCACTTT.

The rearrangement uses TRBV6-5 and TRBJ2-5; D possibly matches TRBD1 or TRBD2 (5 bases each). This CDR3 comprises 12 residues. Trimming removed 4 bases from V and 4 bases from J, with 7 bases in between. Germline loops: CDR1 MNHEY, CDR2 SVGAGI. CDR3 sequence: CASSSGAETQYF. The CDR3 DNA is TGTGCCAGCAGTTCCGGGGCAGAGACCCAGTACTTC.

The rearrangement uses TRBV5-1 and TRBJ1-1; D gene uncertain. The CDR3 sequence is 13 residues long. V was pared by 4 bases and J by 6 bases, with 13 bases between. Germline CDR1 is SGHRS and CDR2 is YFSETQ. CDR3 DNA: TGCGCCAGCAGCCTCCACGTGGGTTCTGAAGCTTTCTTT. Its translation is CASSLHVGSEAFF.

In its sample, this clone was seen once. The J gene is TRBJ2-1, the V gene TRBV5-1; 9 positions agree with TRBD1. The junction had 7 bases not matched to a gene; V was cut back by 0 bases and J by 9 bases. In germline, CDR1 is SGHRS, CDR2 YFSETQ. The CDR3 covers 15 residues. The CDR3 DNA reads as TGCGCCAGCAGCTTGGGGTGGGACAGGGAAGGTGAGCAGTTCTTC. It codes for CASSLGWDREGEQFF.

The chain recombines TRBV29-1 with TRBJ2-2; 9 nucleotides agree with TRBD2. This CDR3 contains 15 residues. J was trimmed by 3 bases and V by 4 bases; bases with no gene match: 6. The germline CDR1 and CDR2 sequences are SQVTM and ANQGSEA. The CDR3 sequence: CSVAIAGVYTGELFF. The CDR3 DNA reads TGCAGCGTTGCCATAGCGGGGGTTTACACCGGGGAGCTGTTTTTT.

This clone was counted a few times. Other nucleotide sequences from this sample produce the same CDR3. The rearrangement links TRBV11-2 to TRBJ2-5, with D unresolved. The V and J ends lost 3 bases and 4 bases respectively, with 3 bases between them. Germline assignment: CDR1 SGHAT and CDR2 FQNNGV. The CDR3 is made up of 11 amino acids. DNA of the CDR3: TGTGCCAGCAGCTTTGGAGAGACCCAGTACTTC. This translates into CASSFGETQYF.

This sequence joins TRBV11-2 and TRBJ1-1; weak D call: TRBD1 (5 bases). This CDR3 has 16 amino acids. Germline V lookup: CDR1 SGHAT, CDR2 FQNNGV. Trimming cost V 5 bases and J 6 bases, with 22 bases left between them. The CDR3 DNA sequence: TGTGCCAGCAGCCCGCAACAAGGGGCGTGGGTCGCTGAAGCTTTCTTT. This codes for CASSPQQGAWVAEAFF.

This clone was seen once. The genes are TRBV4-1 and TRBJ1-1; D is unclear. Germline-derived CDR1 and CDR2 are MGHRA and YSYEKL. Trimming stripped 1 base from V and 3 bases from J, with 9 bases between. This CDR3 is 14 amino acids long. Here the CDR3 DNA reads TGCGCCAGCAGCCAAGTAGGCAGGTACACTGAAGCTTTCTTT. This translates into CASSQVGRYTEAFF.

This chain uses TRBV27 with TRBJ2-1; 7 nucleotides align to TRBD2. J lost 8 bases, V lost 4 bases, and 8 bases had no gene match. CDR1 MNHEY and CDR2 SMNVEV come from the germline V gene (reference sequence). The CDR3 is 14 amino acids. The CDR3 is CASSSSGESYEQFF. The CDR3 DNA is TGTGCCAGCAGTTCAAGCGGGGAGTCTTATGAGCAGTTCTTC.

This chain joins TRBV10-2 and TRBJ1-4, with D tentatively TRBD1 (6 bases). The germline V and J ends were trimmed by 6 bases and 6 bases, with 11 bases remaining between them. This CDR3 is built from 13 residues. Per germline, CDR1 WSHSY and CDR2 SAAADI. In nucleotides, the CDR3 is TGCGCCAGCAGATCAGGGGACTATGAAAAACTGTTTTTT. Encoded protein: CASRSGDYEKLFF.

The V and J genes are TRBV10-2 and TRBJ2-1, with D possibly being TRBD2 (5 bases). The CDR3 runs 10 residues. The V end was cut by 8 bases, the J end by 11 bases, with 10 bases between. The germline V gene encodes CDR1 WSHSY and CDR2 SAAADI. In DNA, the CDR3 is TGCGCCAGCGGGAGTCCTCAGCAGTTCTTC. Its protein product is CASGSPQQFF.

The chain is built from TRBV12-1 and TRBJ1-2. TRBV12-1 is a pseudogene segment. The CDR3 has 15 residues. The DNA for the CDR3 is TGTGCCAGCAGCTTTGTACATTCCGAGATTTATGGCTACACCTTC. Residues: CASSFVHSEIYGYTF.

As for this clone: The sample has other DNA sequences that encode this CDR3 too. This chain connects TRBV4-3 to TRBJ2-7; no clear D gene. Germline V CDR1 and CDR2: LGHNA, YSLEER. The CDR3 runs 13 residues. The V end was cut by 0 bases, the J end by 4 bases, with 7 bases between. Written as DNA, the CDR3 is TGCGCCAGCAGCCAAGACCGTGTTTACGAGCAGTACTTC. Its translation is CASSQDRVYEQYF.

The rearrangement joins TRBV5-6 to TRBJ2-1; 12 bases are a match to TRBD2. Germline lookup yields CDR1 SGHDT and CDR2 YYEEEE. J lost 7 bases, V lost 0 bases, and 5 bases had no gene match. The CDR3 runs to 16 residues. The CDR3 loop is CASSLETLAGGNEQFF. CDR3 bases: TGTGCCAGCAGCTTGGAAACACTAGCGGGAGGTAATGAGCAGTTCTTC. Filled out from reference TRBV5-6 and TRBJ2-1, the complete variable domain reads DAGVTQSPTHLIKTRGQQVTLRCSPKSGHDTVSWYQQALGQGPQFIFQYYEEEERQRGNFPDRFSGHQFPNYSSELNVNALLLGDSALYLCASSLETLAGGNEQFFGPGTRLTVL.